The next 6 T cell receptor beta chains were all read from a single sample in a study of regulatory T cells in long-lasting Graves disease. Both iRepertoire HTBI primers and Arm-PCR of CDR3 regions were used to build the TCR beta libraries. MiXCR, run by TCRdb on the multiplex PCR reads, gives a single entry per CDR3 protein. The table has almost 350,000 distinct CDR3 sequences, around 20% seen once. The time point: persistent/refractory GD, antithyroid drugs over 5 years with positive TRAb. PBMC RNA served as the TCR library source. This specimen consisted of peripheral blood mononuclear cells (PBMCs), obtained when the disease was refractory, from a patient treated with antithyroid drugs. These receptor sequences come from a female donor with Graves disease.

V gene TRBV4-1 combines with J gene TRBJ2-7; D may be TRBD1 (5 bases). Germline V gives CDR1 MGHRA, CDR2 YSYEKL. The V end was cut by 8 bases, the J end by 1 base, with 18 bases between. The CDR3 sequence is 15 residues long. CDR3 nucleotide sequence: TGCGCCAGCGGACAATTATTGGGCAGGTCCTACGAGCAGTACTTC. This encodes CASGQLLGRSYEQYF.

The V and J genes are TRBV4-1 and TRBJ2-5; tentatively, D is TRBD1 or TRBD2 (5 bases each). The V gene's germline CDR1 is MGHRA and CDR2 YSYEKL. The CDR3 spans 14 residues. Deletions cut 4 bases from V and 5 bases from J, with 14 bases between. Written as DNA, the CDR3 is TGCGCCAGCAGCCTAAGAAGGGACGGGGAGACCCAGTACTTC. This translates into CASSLRRDGETQYF.

This clonotype was found many times. The rearrangement joins TRBV10-3 to TRBJ2-7, with a weak D call TRBD1 (5 bases). Germline CDR1 is ENHRY and CDR2 is SYGVKD. V was pared by 6 bases and J by 0 bases, with 15 bases between. The CDR3 has 15 amino acids. The CDR3 sequence is CAIRETTASSYEQYF. The CDR3 nucleotides read TGTGCCATCAGGGAGACGACAGCGAGCTCCTACGAGCAGTACTTC.

The count of this clonotype is one. The chain employs TRBV7-2 and TRBJ2-6; 8 bases fit TRBD2. Germline V gene lookup returns CDR1 SGHTA and CDR2 FQGNSA. V lost 5 bases to trimming and J lost 0 bases; unmatched junction nucleotides: 21. CDR3 length: 22 amino acids. DNA for the CDR3: TGTGCCAGCAGCACCCCCACCGGGCGTAGCGGGGCCCCTCGCTCTGGGGCCAACGTCCTGACTTTC. This sequence encodes CASSTPTGRSGAPRSGANVLTF.

V usage is TRBV20-1 and J usage is TRBJ2-7, with D possibly TRBD1 on 6 matching bases. V lost 6 bases and J lost 0, with 15 bases in between. Germline CDR1 reads DFQATT; CDR2 reads SNEGSKA (reference sequence). CDR3 length: 14 residues. In DNA form, the CDR3 reads TGCAGTGCCTTGGGACCGGACAGCTCCTACGAGCAGTACTTC. Translated: CSALGPDSSYEQYF.

On this clonotype itself: A much more abundant neighbour one base away suggests this may be a read error. The chain employs TRBV14 and TRBJ1-1, with D possibly TRBD1 on 5 matching bases. There are 16 residues in the CDR3. Germline V gene sequence: CDR1 SGHDN, CDR2 FVKESK. The CDR3 DNA follows: TGTACCAGCAGCCAAGGAAGAGGGACCATGAACACTGAAGCTTTCTTT. This gives the protein CTSSQGRGTMNTEAFF.